The clone carrying this T cell receptor beta chain was recorded a few times. The antigen is unknown. The data belong to a study of T cells after yellow fever vaccination. Overall study results and limits: Though it reached lower strength, the secondary response hit its peak faster, day 5 versus 15.

The study made its TCR cDNA through 5'RACE template switching. That step introduced a universal primer site along with UMIs. From the 5' RACE reads, TCRdb called clonotypes with MiXCR, one entry per CDR3 protein. The sample holds some 350,000 distinct CDR3 sequences, approximately 6% seen once. The CDR3 is made up of 15 amino acids. The ends lost 4 bases at V and 4 bases at J; junction bases unmatched: 6. Germline V gene sequence: CDR1 LNHDA, CDR2 SQIVND (reference sequence). Source: PBMCs, taken 5 days after the yellow fever booster vaccination. The chain is built from TRBV19 and TRBJ2-2; 7 positions match TRBD1. The clonotype was recovered from a young man who received the YFV17D yellow fever vaccine. The CDR3, as DNA: TGTGCCAGTAGTACCCTCGGACAGGCCACCGGGGAGCTGTTTTTT. Its translation: CASSTLGQATGELFF.